These 14 T cell receptor beta chains came from one sample sequenced in a study of neoadjuvant anti-PD-1 for oral cavity cancer. Documented time point: after neoadjuvant nivolumab, at surgical resection. Measured with immunoSEQ multiplex PCR; TCRdb has only the in-frame clones, and not every one. The sample includes some 15,000 clones, roughly three quarters seen only once; the top ten take roughly 2.5%. The source was PBMCs, collected after nivolumab (anti-PD-1) treatment. The receptors come from a person aged 40 to 85 with oral cavity squamous cell carcinoma.

The CDR3 DNA reads TGCGCCAGCAGCTTGGAAGGCCGACTAGCGGATTACAATGAGCAGTTCTTC. Translation: CASSLEGRLADYNEQFF. V and J are TRBV5-1 and TRBJ2-1, with 9 positions matching TRBD2. V was clipped by 0 bases and J by 4 bases; unmatched bases: 8. The CDR3 is 17 amino acids. Germline-derived CDR1 and CDR2 are SGHRS and YFSETQ.

The chain recombines TRBV6-6 with TRBJ2-3; 8 positions agree with TRBD1. V lost 11 bases, J lost 6 bases, and 10 bases stayed unmatched. CDR3 length: 13 residues. Germline V lookup: CDR1 MNHNY, CDR2 SVGAGI (reference sequence). The CDR3 DNA reads TGTGCCGGAAGACAGGGGACATGGGATACGCAGTATTTT. It specifies CAGRQGTWDTQYF.

The chain has TRBV2 and TRBJ1-6; D is ambiguous. Germline V gives CDR1 SNHLY, CDR2 FYNNEI. The CDR3 length is 11 residues. Between the trimmed V and J ends, which lost 6 bases and 7 bases, there was a span of 4 bases. CDR3: CASRGNSPLHF. DNA for the CDR3: TGTGCCAGCAGGGGAAATTCACCCCTCCACTTT.

DNA for the CDR3: TGTGCCACCCGGGGGGGGGCGAACACCGGGGAGCTGTTTTTT. This translates into CATRGGANTGELFF. The chain joins TRBV7-9 to TRBJ2-2; 8 nucleotides match TRBD2. V lost 10 bases and J lost 0; bases outside the gene matches: 4. The CDR3 consists of 14 residues. CDR1 is SEHNR and CDR2 is FQNEAQ in the germline V gene (reference sequence).

This sequence joins TRBV27 and TRBJ2-7, with 14 positions matching TRBD2. With 4 bases clipped from V and 4 bases from J, the junction kept 6 bases outside the gene matches. Germline values: CDR1 MNHEY, CDR2 SMNVEV (reference sequence). The CDR3 loop spans 16 amino acids. For the CDR3, the DNA is TGTGCCAGCAGTTCCTCCCGACTAGCGGGAGGGTACGAGCAGTACTTC. As protein: CASSSSRLAGGYEQYF.

This clone has a handful of counts. The chain links TRBV5-4 to TRBJ1-1; maybe TRBD1 (6 bases). Between the trimmed V and J ends, which lost 3 bases and 0 bases, there was a span of 15 bases. CDR3 size: 16 residues. Germline V gene lookup returns CDR1 SGHNT and CDR2 YYREEE (reference sequence). CDR3 in amino acids: CASSSPPHRVNTEAFF. CDR3 nucleotides: TGTGCCAGCAGCTCCCCGCCCCACAGGGTGAACACTGAAGCTTTCTTT.

The chain uses TRBV18 and TRBJ2-7; the match to TRBD2 covers 10 bases. CDR1 KGHSH and CDR2 LQKENI come from the germline V gene. This CDR3 spans 18 amino acids. J was trimmed by 2 bases and V by 4 bases; bases with no gene match: 14. CDR3: CASSLNLPTSGLTYEQYF. The CDR3, as DNA: TGTGCCAGCTCACTGAATCTACCGACTAGCGGGTTAACCTACGAGCAGTACTTC.

V gene TRBV13 combines with J gene TRBJ2-1; the D gene is possibly TRBD2 (5 bases). This CDR3 comprises 15 residues. Germline loops: CDR1 PRHDT, CDR2 FYEKMQ (reference sequence). V lost 6 bases and J lost 0, with 12 bases in between. CDR3 amino acids: CASRQTGSSYNEQFF. In nucleotides, the CDR3 is TGTGCCAGCAGACAGACGGGGAGCTCCTACAATGAGCAGTTCTTC.

The chain employs TRBV19 and TRBJ1-2, with D possibly being TRBD1 (6 bases). This CDR3 has 13 residues. Germline V lookup: CDR1 LNHDA, CDR2 SQIVND (reference sequence). V gave up 6 bases and J gave up 6 bases, with 14 bases separating them. This chain's CDR3 is CASSSEGGNGYTF. CDR3 bases: TGTGCCAGTAGCTCGGAAGGGGGGAATGGCTACACCTTC.

The chain uses TRBV19 and TRBJ2-7; 12 bases match TRBD1. Unmatched junction bases numbered 8, after V lost 3 bases and J lost 5 bases. Per the germline V gene, CDR1 is LNHDA and CDR2 is SQIVND (reference sequence). The CDR3 covers 16 residues. CDR3 DNA: TGTGCCAGTAGTATCGAAGGGACAGGGGGCTTCAACGAGCAGTACTTC. This codes for CASSIEGTGGFNEQYF.

The gene calls are TRBV5-1 and TRBJ1-1, with a weak D call TRBD1 (5 bases). Germline V CDR1 and CDR2: SGHRS, YFSETQ. The CDR3 loop spans 14 amino acids. The V end was cut by 6 bases, the J end by 4 bases, with 16 bases between. CDR3 in DNA: TGCGCCAGCAACCCGCTGGGGCCATCCACTGAAGCTTTCTTT. Amino acid sequence: CASNPLGPSTEAFF.

In DNA, the CDR3 is TGCAGCGTTAGAGGGCAGGATTTAAACTATGGCTACACCTTC. This gives the protein CSVRGQDLNYGYTF. This chain joins TRBV29-1 and TRBJ1-2; unclear D gene. Germline CDR1 SQVTM, CDR2 ANQGSEA. Trimming shortened V by 5 bases and J by 2 bases, and 15 bases separated the two germline ends. There are 14 residues in the CDR3.

The gene calls are TRBV7-9 and TRBJ1-2; weak D call: TRBD1 (6 bases). This CDR3 contains 15 residues. V was cut by 1 base and J by 2 bases, with 11 bases left in between. The V gene's germline CDR1 is SEHNR and CDR2 FQNEAQ (reference sequence). The CDR3 DNA follows: TGTGCCAGCAGCTTAGTCGGACAGCCGAACTATGGCTACACCTTC. Translated, it gives CASSLVGQPNYGYTF.

This clone was seen a single time. CDR3 region: CASSLQGPNTGELFF. The CDR3, as DNA: TGCGCCAGCAGCTTGCAGGGTCCGAACACCGGGGAGCTGTTTTTT. The V call is TRBV5-1, the J call TRBJ2-2; D possibly corresponds to TRBD1 (5 bases). CDR1 is SGHRS, CDR2 YFSETQ, per germline. The CDR3 loop spans 15 amino acids. V was shortened by 1 base and J by 0 bases, with 7 bases between the two germline ends. The complete variable domain, with remaining parts taken from reference TRBV5-1 and TRBJ2-2, reads KAGVTQTPRYLIKTRGQQVTLSCSPISGHRSVSWYQQTPGQGLQFLFEYFSETQRNKGNFPGRFSGRQFSNSRSEMNVSTLELGDSALYLCASSLQGPNTGELFFGEGSRLTVL.